This TCR beta chain comes out of a study of T-cell reconstitution after alpha-beta-depleted transplantation in children. Overall study results and limits: Where alpha-beta T cells came from about two months after transplant was reportedly several hundred expanded graft clones. A year post-transplant, T-cell counts and diversity derived mostly from newly produced T cells. Where some patients showed high TCRbeta diversity at day 60, it came from recipient T cells and thymic progenitors that had survived.

This sample's TCRbeta library carried unique molecular identifier barcodes. TCRdb reanalysed the PCR reads using MiXCR and keeps one entry per CDR3 protein. The table shows a few hundred thousand distinct CDR3 sequences, with more than 20% occurring only once. V lost 9 bases and J lost 3, with 12 bases in between. The CDR3 sequence is 13 residues long. CDR1 and CDR2 (germline): SGHRS, YFSETQ. For this clonotype: Antigen unknown.

The V gene is TRBV5-1, the J gene TRBJ2-2, with a tentative D call TRBD1 (5 bases). The sequencing used PBMCs, collected before TCRalphabeta/CD19-depleted stem cell transplant. This sequence originates from a girl aged 2-15 years with Fanconi anemia, due to receive a stem cell transplant. Here the CDR3 DNA reads TGCGCCACCTCAAAGGGGTACACCGGGGAGCTGTTTTTT. Protein: CATSKGYTGELFF.